This TCR beta chain originates from a study of control samples from healthy donors and cancer patients. V lost 3 bases to trimming and J lost 4 bases; unmatched junction nucleotides: 6. This CDR3 region has 18 residues. Germline assignment: CDR1 LGHNA and CDR2 YNFKEQ. Measured with immunoSEQ multiplex PCR; TCRdb has only the in-frame clones, and not every one. The sample shows about 80,000 clones, 70% to 85% of them seen only once. This chain uses TRBV4-2 with TRBJ2-2; the match to TRBD2 covers 15 bases. Input material: PBMCs. This receptor was taken from a man between 60 and 75 years old with head and neck cancer. This CDR3 is CASSQPGLAGGGTGELFF. For the CDR3, the DNA is TGTGCCAGCAGCCAGCCGGGACTAGCGGGAGGCGGCACCGGGGAGCTGTTTTTT.